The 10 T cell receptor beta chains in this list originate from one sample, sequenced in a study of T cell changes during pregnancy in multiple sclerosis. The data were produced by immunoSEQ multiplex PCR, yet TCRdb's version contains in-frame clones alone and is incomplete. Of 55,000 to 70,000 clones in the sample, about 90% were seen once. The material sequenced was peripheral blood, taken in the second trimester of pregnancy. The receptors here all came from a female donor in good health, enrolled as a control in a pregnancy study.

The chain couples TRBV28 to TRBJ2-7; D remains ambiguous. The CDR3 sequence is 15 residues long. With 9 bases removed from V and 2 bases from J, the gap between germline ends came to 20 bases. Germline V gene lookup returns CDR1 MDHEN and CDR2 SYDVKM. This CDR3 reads CASRSQRSYTYEQYF. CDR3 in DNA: TGTGCCAGTCGCTCACAGAGATCTTATACCTACGAGCAGTACTTC.

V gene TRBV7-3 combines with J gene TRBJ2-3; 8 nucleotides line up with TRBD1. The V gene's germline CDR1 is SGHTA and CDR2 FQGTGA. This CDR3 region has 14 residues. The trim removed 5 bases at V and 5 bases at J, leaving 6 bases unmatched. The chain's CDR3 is CASSLGTGIDTQYF. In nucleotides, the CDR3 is TGTGCCAGCAGCCTAGGGACAGGAATAGATACGCAGTATTTT.

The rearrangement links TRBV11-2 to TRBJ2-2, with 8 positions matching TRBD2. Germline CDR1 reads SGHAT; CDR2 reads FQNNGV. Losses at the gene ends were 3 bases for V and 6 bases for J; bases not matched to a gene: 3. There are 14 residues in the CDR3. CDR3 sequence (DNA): TGTGCCAGCAGCTTTTTGCGGGAGGCCGGGGAGCTGTTTTTT. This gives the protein CASSFLREAGELFF.

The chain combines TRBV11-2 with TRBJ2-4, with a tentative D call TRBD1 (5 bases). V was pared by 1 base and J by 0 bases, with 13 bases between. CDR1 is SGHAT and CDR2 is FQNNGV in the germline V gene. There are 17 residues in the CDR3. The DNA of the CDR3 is TGTGCCAGCAGCTTAGGGTGGGGCACGTCAGCCAAAAACATTCAGTACTTC. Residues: CASSLGWGTSAKNIQYF.

CDR3 amino acids: CASSPTQTGNEQYF. CDR3 nucleotide sequence: TGTGCCAGTAGTCCGACCCAGACAGGGAACGAGCAGTACTTC. This chain uses TRBV19 with TRBJ2-7; TRBD1 aligns across 7 bases. The germline gives CDR1 LNHDA, CDR2 SQIVND (reference sequence). V lost 5 bases to trimming and J lost 5 bases; unmatched junction nucleotides: 9. The CDR3 runs 14 residues.

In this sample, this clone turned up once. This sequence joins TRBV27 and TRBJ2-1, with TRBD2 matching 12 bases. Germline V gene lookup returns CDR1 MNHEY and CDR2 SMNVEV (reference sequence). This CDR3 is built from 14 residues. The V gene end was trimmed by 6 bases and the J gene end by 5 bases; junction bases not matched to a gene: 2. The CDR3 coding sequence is TGTGCCAGCAGCGGACTAGCGGGGAACAATGAGCAGTTCTTC. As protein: CASSGLAGNNEQFF.

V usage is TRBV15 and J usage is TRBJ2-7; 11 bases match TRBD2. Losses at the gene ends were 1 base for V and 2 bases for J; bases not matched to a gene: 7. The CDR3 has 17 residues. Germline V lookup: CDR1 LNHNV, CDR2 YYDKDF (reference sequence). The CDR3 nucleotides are TGTGCCACCAGCAGAGCCTCAGGGACTAGCGGCCCCTACGAGCAGTACTTC. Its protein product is CATSRASGTSGPYEQYF.

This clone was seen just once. CDR3 in DNA: TGTGCCAGCAAATTACGGGACAGGGACTACAATGAGCAGTTCTTC. This gives the protein CASKLRDRDYNEQFF. The genes are TRBV7-9 and TRBJ2-1, with 9 positions matching TRBD1. The CDR3 is 15 amino acids. CDR1 SEHNR and CDR2 FQNEAQ come from the germline V gene (reference sequence). The V and J ends lost 7 bases and 3 bases, in that order; junction bases with no gene match: 7.

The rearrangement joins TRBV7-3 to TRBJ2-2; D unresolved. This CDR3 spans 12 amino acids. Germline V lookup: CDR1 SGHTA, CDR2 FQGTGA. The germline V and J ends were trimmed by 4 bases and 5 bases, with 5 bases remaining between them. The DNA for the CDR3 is TGTGCCAGCAGCTCTTATACCGGGGAGCTGTTTTTT. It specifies CASSSYTGELFF.

Here the CDR3 DNA reads TGTGCCAGCAGCGGGCAGGGAAATGGCTACACCTTC. Its translation: CASSGQGNGYTF. V gene TRBV6-5 combines with J gene TRBJ1-2, with TRBD1 as a possible D gene (5 bases). V was clipped by 6 bases and J by 6 bases, with 11 bases between them. There are 12 residues in the CDR3. Germline CDR1 and CDR2: MNHEY and SVGAGI.